This T cell receptor beta chain appears in the sequencing data of a study of early T cells in non-severe SARS-CoV-2 infection. Whole-study findings and limits: The matching step, a VDJdb search, favored anti-spike CD8 responses and missed private and CD4 specificities.

The V end was cut by 2 bases, the J end by 8 bases, with 18 bases between. CDR1 is SGHTA, CDR2 FQGNSA, per germline. CDR3 length: 15 amino acids. Concerning this clonotype: Its antigen is still unknown.

Each cDNA molecule carried a unique molecular identifier. MiXCR, applied by TCRdb to the 5' RACE reads, yields one record per CDR3 protein. The sample contains approximately 85,000 distinct CDR3 sequences, 9% to 15% of which appear only once. The specimen sequenced was whole blood. This TCR was sampled from an adult who was a healthcare worker with PCR-confirmed SARS-CoV-2 infection or an uninfected control (not recorded which). This chain joins TRBV7-2 and TRBJ1-2; maybe TRBD1 (6 bases). The CDR3 region is CASSLKFLPGEGYTF. For the CDR3, the DNA is TGTGCCAGCAGCTTAAAATTCTTGCCAGGGGAGGGCTACACCTTC.